A selection of T cell receptor beta chains follows, all from one sample in a study of T cell repertoires in cytomegalovirus infection. No cognate antigen is known for these TCRs. TCRdb passed the reads through MiXCR, listing each CDR3 protein once. The sample contains some 920,000 distinct CDR3 sequences, around 32% of which appear only once. The sequencing here drew on cultured CD8+ T cells from PBMCs, taken from culture after CMV antigen stimulation. Receptors were obtained from a human donor in good health (CMV status not recorded). Some clones in this sample may be carry-over from other donors' samples. CDR3s include the opening cysteine and the closing phenylalanine or tryptophan. The order of the fields is clone size, J gene, V gene, CDR3 protein. Where a row states a size, it is once, few, many or the class of an expanded clone; other rows omit it.

clone_size: NA
j_call: TRBJ1-1
v_call: TRBV19
cdr3_aa: CASIPWGAGTEAFF

clone_size: NA
j_call: TRBJ2-3
v_call: TRBV12-3/TRBV12-4
cdr3_aa: CASSTLRQGTDTQYF

clone_size: NA
j_call: TRBJ2-2
v_call: TRBV5-4
cdr3_aa: CASTPRAGVTGELFF

clone_size: many
j_call: TRBJ2-1
v_call: TRBV7-2
cdr3_aa: CASSFLHSTYNEQFF

clone_size: few
j_call: TRBJ2-5
v_call: TRBV20-1
cdr3_aa: CSAEWRGETQYF

clone_size: NA
j_call: TRBJ1-1
v_call: TRBV6-6
cdr3_aa: CAASGGSNAEAFF

clone_size: once
j_call: TRBJ1-1
v_call: TRBV7-6
cdr3_aa: CASSSWTGSGTEAFF

clone_size: few
j_call: TRBJ2-2
v_call: TRBV7-3
cdr3_aa: CASSGGGSTGELFF

clone_size: few
j_call: TRBJ2-1
v_call: TRBV7-6
cdr3_aa: CASSFGTRPYNEQFF

clone_size: NA
j_call: TRBJ2-3
v_call: TRBV2
cdr3_aa: CATRQGPDTQYF

clone_size: NA
j_call: TRBJ1-5
v_call: TRBV7-8
cdr3_aa: CASSLGQGVSNQPQHF

clone_size: few
j_call: TRBJ1-4
v_call: TRBV7-9
cdr3_aa: CASSAFLVAGSEKLFF

clone_size: NA
j_call: TRBJ1-1
v_call: TRBV28
cdr3_aa: CASSLRVGAPEAFF

clone_size: few
j_call: TRBJ2-1
v_call: TRBV6-6
cdr3_aa: CATQPGTGTYNEQFF

clone_size: NA
j_call: TRBJ1-2
v_call: TRBV18
cdr3_aa: CASSPNMVSYGYTF

clone_size: many
j_call: TRBJ1-1
v_call: TRBV7-2
cdr3_aa: CASSLDPGYTEAFF

clone_size: NA
j_call: TRBJ1-1
v_call: TRBV12-3/TRBV12-4
cdr3_aa: CASSLGSLTEAFF

clone_size: NA
j_call: TRBJ1-1
v_call: TRBV7-9
cdr3_aa: CASSSFGAFF

clone_size: NA
j_call: TRBJ2-5
v_call: TRBV6-1
cdr3_aa: CASSGLRFQETQYF

clone_size: NA
j_call: TRBJ2-5
v_call: TRBV7-6
cdr3_aa: CASSPITSREGTQYF

clone_size: NA
j_call: TRBJ1-6
v_call: TRBV7-6
cdr3_aa: CASSPGTGYSPLHF

clone_size: few
j_call: TRBJ2-7
v_call: TRBV12-3/TRBV12-4
cdr3_aa: CASSLGSPRREQYF

clone_size: few
j_call: TRBJ2-1
v_call: TRBV6-5
cdr3_aa: CASSPLLAGGFRGIYNEQFF

clone_size: NA
j_call: TRBJ2-2
v_call: TRBV6-1
cdr3_aa: CAPQTDVNTGELFF

clone_size: few
j_call: TRBJ2-3
v_call: TRBV15
cdr3_aa: CATSDGRETDTQYF

clone_size: many
j_call: TRBJ2-7
v_call: TRBV7-9
cdr3_aa: CASSSSGTADEQYF

clone_size: NA
j_call: TRBJ2-2
v_call: TRBV6-6
cdr3_aa: CASSSRDRGGPGELFF

clone_size: few
j_call: TRBJ1-2
v_call: TRBV7-9
cdr3_aa: CASSLGQRTYGYTF

clone_size: many
j_call: TRBJ1-4
v_call: TRBV7-8
cdr3_aa: CASSLAGSRRWEKLFF

clone_size: NA
j_call: TRBJ2-1
v_call: TRBV15
cdr3_aa: CATSRDSGNEQFF

clone_size: few
j_call: TRBJ1-5
v_call: TRBV5-5
cdr3_aa: CASSQEQGRGQPQHF

clone_size: NA
j_call: TRBJ1-2
v_call: TRBV4-3
cdr3_aa: CTSSQEWGNWDGYTF

clone_size: many
j_call: TRBJ2-1
v_call: TRBV6-5
cdr3_aa: CASSYSMTGGYNEQFF

clone_size: many
j_call: TRBJ1-1
v_call: TRBV7-8
cdr3_aa: CASSFSSEAFF

clone_size: many
j_call: TRBJ2-5
v_call: TRBV7-8
cdr3_aa: CASHPGQLQETQYF

clone_size: few
j_call: TRBJ2-7
v_call: TRBV19
cdr3_aa: CASSIGPTEPYEQYF

clone_size: NA
j_call: TRBJ1-2
v_call: TRBV29-1
cdr3_aa: CSVQTRYGYTF

clone_size: NA
j_call: TRBJ1-5
v_call: TRBV12-3/TRBV12-4
cdr3_aa: CASIKGNRGNQPQHF

clone_size: many
j_call: TRBJ2-3
v_call: TRBV12-3/TRBV12-4
cdr3_aa: CASSHRDRGAWDTDTQYF

clone_size: NA
j_call: TRBJ1-5
v_call: TRBV19
cdr3_aa: CASSIGDDYSNQPQHF

clone_size: NA
j_call: TRBJ2-5
v_call: TRBV7-4
cdr3_aa: CASSLNEETQYF

clone_size: once
j_call: TRBJ1-1
v_call: TRBV7-9
cdr3_aa: CASSFEWTEHHTEAFF

clone_size: few
j_call: TRBJ2-7
v_call: TRBV6-5
cdr3_aa: CASSYSRTQGYYEQYF

clone_size: few
j_call: TRBJ2-3
v_call: TRBV12-5
cdr3_aa: CASGSPGPTDTQYF

clone_size: NA
j_call: TRBJ1-1
v_call: TRBV9
cdr3_aa: CASSVDSAEAFF

clone_size: few
j_call: TRBJ2-1
v_call: TRBV11-2
cdr3_aa: CASSLGPEGYNEQFF

clone_size: NA
j_call: TRBJ2-2
v_call: TRBV7-9
cdr3_aa: CASSVQGANTGELFF

clone_size: NA
j_call: TRBJ1-5
v_call: TRBV15
cdr3_aa: CATSKGWVSNQPQHF

clone_size: many
j_call: TRBJ1-4
v_call: TRBV5-1
cdr3_aa: CASSQGLGGREEKLFF

clone_size: NA
j_call: TRBJ2-3
v_call: TRBV2
cdr3_aa: CASSPGLADRGDTQYF

clone_size: NA
j_call: TRBJ1-5
v_call: TRBV27
cdr3_aa: CASSFGTGLQPQHF

clone_size: NA
j_call: TRBJ1-2
v_call: TRBV29-1
cdr3_aa: CSVTDQPNYGYTF

clone_size: NA
j_call: TRBJ2-1
v_call: TRBV10-3
cdr3_aa: CAISEGGLNNEQFF

clone_size: many
j_call: TRBJ1-1
v_call: TRBV15
cdr3_aa: CATSRPDRNTEAFF

clone_size: NA
j_call: TRBJ2-1
v_call: TRBV20-1
cdr3_aa: CSAVTRAYNEQFF